These 26 T cell receptor beta chains share one sample of origin, sequenced in a study of immune characterization of retroperitoneal liposarcoma. TCRdb redid the calling of the PCR reads with MiXCR, one entry per CDR3 protein. The table includes some 1,500 distinct CDR3 sequences, about half detected once. The sequenced sample consisted of tumor tissue. The source is a female donor with retroperitoneal liposarcoma.

The gene calls are TRBV7-2 and TRBJ2-1, with 10 bases identical to TRBD2. V dropped 4 bases and J dropped 13; count of bases not matched to a gene: 10. CDR1 and CDR2 (germline): SGHTA, FQGNSA. The CDR3 length is 14 residues. The CDR3 region is CASSSSGSRETQFF. The DNA for the CDR3 is TGTGCCAGCAGCTCTAGCGGGAGCAGAGAGACCCAGTTCTTC.

The rearrangement joins TRBV12-3 or TRBV12-4 to TRBJ2-3; 7 bases agree with TRBD2. After removal of 1 base from V and 6 bases from J, the junction contained 4 bases not matched to a gene. This CDR3 is 14 amino acids long. CDR3 sequence: CASSLVSSGDTQYF. CDR3 DNA sequence: TGTGCCAGCAGTTTAGTTAGTAGCGGGGATACGCAGTATTTT.

The chain is built from TRBV12-3 or TRBV12-4 and TRBJ2-5; no definite D call. CDR3 length: 13 residues. Trimming shortened V by 3 bases and J by 4 bases, and 9 bases separated the two germline ends. Here the CDR3 reads CASSFSGPETQYF. Written as DNA, the CDR3 is TGTGCCAGCAGTTTTTCGGGTCCAGAGACCCAGTACTTC.

The chain employs TRBV10-2 and TRBJ2-3; TRBD2 matches 8 bases. The CDR3 length is 15 residues. Germline assignment: CDR1 WSHSY and CDR2 SAAADI. The trim removed 8 bases at V and 1 base at J, leaving 8 bases unmatched. CDR3 region: CASGPAGEGTDTQYF. The CDR3 bases are TGCGCCAGCGGACCAGCGGGAGAGGGCACAGATACGCAGTATTTT.

The chain combines TRBV11-3 with TRBJ2-5, with D possibly TRBD2 on 6 matching bases. The J call is in doubt because the DNA end fits TRBJ2-7 better. In germline, CDR1 is SGHNT, CDR2 YENEEA. The CDR3 consists of 18 residues. The CDR3 loop is CASSFGTAWRDREYEQYF. CDR3 DNA sequence: TGTGCCAGCAGCTTTGGGACTGCCTGGCGGGATAGAGAATACGAGCAGTACTTC.

CDR3 sequence reads: CASSPGTSDQETQYF. The CDR3 bases are TGTGCCAGCAGCCCTGGGACTAGCGATCAAGAGACCCAGTACTTC. This rearrangement joins TRBV11-3 to TRBJ2-4, with 10 bases lining up with TRBD2. The DNA end lines up better with TRBJ2-5; the J call may be wrong. Germline V lookup: CDR1 SGHNT, CDR2 YENEEA. The CDR3 runs to 15 residues.

The chain links TRBV10-2 to TRBJ2-5; D uncertain. The ends were cut back, 5 bases at V and 2 bases at J, with 9 bases in the middle. This CDR3 comprises 13 residues. Germline V lookup: CDR1 WSHSY, CDR2 SAAADI. This CDR3 is CASSPEMQETQYF. The CDR3 DNA follows: TGCGCCAGCAGTCCAGAGATGCAAGAGACCCAGTACTTC.

The J gene is TRBJ2-1, the V gene TRBV6-6; TRBD1 matches at 7 bases. The J call may not be correct, given that the DNA end is closer to TRBJ2-7. CDR3 length: 17 residues. The germline gives CDR1 MNHNY, CDR2 SVGAGI (reference sequence). The CDR3 sequence is CASPDRSGGKAYNEQYF. In nucleotides, the CDR3 is TGTGCCAGCCCCGATCGTTCAGGGGGTAAGGCCTACAATGAGCAGTACTTC.

On this clonotype: With a much larger clone just one base away, this may be a read error. The chain combines TRBV25-1 with TRBJ2-4; the D is unclear. Germline CDR1 MGHDK, CDR2 SYGVNS. V was clipped by 2 bases and J by 13 bases, with 12 bases between them. This CDR3 spans 12 amino acids. The CDR3, as DNA: TGTGCCAGCAGTGAAGGTCGGCTTGAGCAGTACTTC. Translated: CASSEGRLEQYF. Full variable domain (remainder filled in from reference TRBV25-1 and TRBJ2-4): EADIYQTPRYLVIGTGKKITLECSQTMGHDKMYWYQQDPGMELHLIHYSYGVNSTEKGDLSSESTVSRIRTEHFPLTLESARPSHTSQYLCASSEGRLEQYFGAGTRLSVL.

This CDR3 is CASSLGVGGGVTDTQYF. CDR3 nucleotides: TGTGCCAGCAGCTTAGGGGTCGGCGGGGGGGTAACAGATACGCAGTATTTT. J is TRBJ2-3 and V is TRBV7-2; 9 bases map to TRBD2. Per germline, CDR1 SGHTA and CDR2 FQGNSA. The J segment lost 3 bases and the V segment lost 1 base, leaving 8 bases of the junction unmatched. This CDR3 comprises 17 residues.

This clonotype rates as large. The chain carries TRBV6-1 and TRBJ2-1; D assignment may be TRBD1 or TRBD2 (5 bases each). Germline V gene sequence: CDR1 MNHNS, CDR2 SASEGT. V lost 1 base and J lost 10, with 20 bases in between. This CDR3 has 16 amino acids. This CDR3 is CASSEEGPGSSYEQFF. The CDR3 coding sequence is TGTGCCAGCAGTGAAGAGGGGCCAGGGAGCTCCTACGAGCAGTTCTTC.

This rearrangement joins TRBV6-4 to TRBJ2-1; D unresolved. The CDR3 is made up of 14 amino acids. Germline V CDR1 and CDR2: MRHNA, SNTAGT. V was trimmed by 6 bases and J by 9 bases, leaving 18 bases between them. This chain's CDR3 is CASSALSPSGEQFF. The CDR3 nucleotides read TGTGCCAGCAGCGCCCTGAGCCCTTCAGGTGAGCAGTTCTTC.

This sequence joins TRBV12-3 or TRBV12-4 and TRBJ2-1, with D possibly being TRBD1 (6 bases). The DNA end is a closer match to TRBJ2-7, so the J assignment may be wrong. The CDR3 contains 14 residues. The CDR3 protein is CASSRSDRSYEQYF. The CDR3 coding sequence is TGTGCCAGCAGTCGATCGGACAGATCCTACGAGCAGTACTTC.

This chain uses TRBV6-8 with TRBJ2-7, with a weak D call TRBD2 (5 bases). The germline gives CDR1 MNHGY, CDR2 SAAAGT. The CDR3 is 13 residues long. V lost 5 bases and J lost 0, with 8 bases in between. In DNA form, the CDR3 reads TGTGCCAGCAGTCTTACTAGCTCCTACGAGCAGTACTTC. Its translation: CASSLTSSYEQYF.

The chain recombines TRBV6-2 or TRBV6-3 with TRBJ1-6, with TRBD1 matching 9 bases. Germline values: CDR1 MNHEY, CDR2 SVGEGT. The junction had 5 bases not matched to a gene; V was cut back by 8 bases and J by 6 bases. There are 14 residues in the CDR3. CDR3 residues: CASGQGSSNSPLHF. Here the CDR3 DNA reads TGTGCCAGCGGACAGGGGAGTAGTAATTCACCCCTCCACTTT.

This clonotype was detected only a few times. This sequence joins TRBV12-3 or TRBV12-4 and TRBJ2-1, with a tentative D call TRBD1 (9 bases). Gene TRBJ2-7 matches the end of the DNA better, so the J call may be wrong. The CDR3 is made up of 14 amino acids. The CDR3 reads CAGHRGRGAYEQYF. The CDR3 coding sequence is TGTGCCGGACACAGGGGGCGGGGGGCGTACGAGCAGTACTTC.

Only one count was recorded for this clonotype. The chain carries TRBV11-2 and TRBJ2-2; the match to TRBD2 covers 7 bases. CDR1 and CDR2 from the germline V gene are SGHAT and FQNNGV. This CDR3 is 14 amino acids long. After removal of 5 bases from V and 7 bases from J, the junction contained 7 bases not matched to a gene. CDR3 DNA sequence: TGTGCCAGCAGCCCAAGGACTAGACACGGGGAGCTGTTTTTT. As protein: CASSPRTRHGELFF.

The V call is TRBV6-1, the J call TRBJ2-1; tentative D call: TRBD2 (7 bases). The ends were cut back, 2 bases at V and 10 bases at J, with 15 bases in the middle. In germline, CDR1 is MNHNS, CDR2 SASEGT. The CDR3 extends over 14 amino acids. CDR3 region: CASSERGALAEQFF. The CDR3 nucleotides are TGTGCCAGCAGTGAACGGGGGGCGTTGGCCGAGCAGTTCTTC.

This clonotype is labeled as large. The genes are TRBV6-1 and TRBJ2-3; 8 nucleotides match TRBD2. The CDR3 contains 15 residues. The germline CDR1 and CDR2 sequences are MNHNS and SASEGT. V lost 7 bases and J lost 3; bases outside the gene matches: 9. CDR3 loop: CASTKTSAITDTQYF. The CDR3 DNA is TGTGCCAGCACCAAGACTAGCGCGATTACAGATACGCAGTATTTT.

The chain is built from TRBV7-6 and TRBJ2-1; D may be TRBD1 or TRBD2 (5 bases each). The tail of the sequence fits TRBJ2-7 better, so the J call may be wrong. The CDR3 sequence is 14 residues long. Germline loops: CDR1 SGHVS, CDR2 FNYEAQ. The chain's CDR3 is CASTRGRDSYEQYF. For the CDR3, the DNA is TGTGCCAGCACCCGGGGCAGGGACTCCTACGAGCAGTACTTC.

This clonotype is large in the sample. CDR3 sequence: CASGPAGELPFF. CDR3 in DNA: TGTGCCAGCGGCCCGGCTGGGGAGCTACCGTTCTTC. J is TRBJ2-1 and V is TRBV6-1; a weak D match, TRBD2 (5 bases). Looked up from germline, CDR1 is MNHNS and CDR2 is SASEGT. CDR3 length: 12 residues. Trimming shortened V by 8 bases and J by 15 bases, and 20 bases separated the two germline ends.

This clonotype ranks as large. CDR3: CASVWTGRETQYF. The CDR3 DNA is TGTGCCAGCGTCTGGACAGGACGAGAGACCCAGTACTTC. This chain uses TRBV6-1 with TRBJ2-5, with 7 bases matching TRBD1. CDR1 and CDR2 (germline): MNHNS, SASEGT. The CDR3 runs 13 residues. V dropped 8 bases and J dropped 4; count of bases not matched to a gene: 7.

The chain recombines TRBV6-1 with TRBJ2-5; D tentatively fits TRBD1 or TRBD2 (5 bases each). The DNA end is more similar to TRBJ2-1, so the J call may be wrong. Germline CDR1 is MNHNS and CDR2 is SASEGT. This CDR3 contains 14 residues. The CDR3 nucleotides are TGTGCCAGCAGTGAAGGTGGGACCCTGGAGACCCAGTTCTTC. Encoded protein: CASSEGGTLETQFF.

The rearrangement links TRBV6-5 to TRBJ2-5, with 9 bases fitting TRBD1. The closer fit of TRBJ2-7 to the DNA end suggests the J call may be wrong. The CDR3 has 13 amino acids. The V gene's germline CDR1 is MNHEY and CDR2 SVGAGI. This CDR3 reads CASGDRALYEQYF. The CDR3 DNA reads TGTGCCTCAGGGGACAGGGCTTTGTACGAGCAGTACTTC.

In its sample, this clonotype ranks as large. V usage is TRBV6-1 and J usage is TRBJ2-1; tentatively, D is TRBD2 (5 bases). The DNA matches TRBJ2-7 better at its end, which makes the J call doubtful. The CDR3 is 16 amino acids. Germline V gene data show CDR1 as MNHNS and CDR2 as SASEGT. DNA of the CDR3: TGTGCCAGCAGTGAATATGCGCTAGCCAGCTCCTACGAGCAGTACTTC. Protein sequence: CASSEYALASSYEQYF.

The chain couples TRBV25-1 to TRBJ2-5, with 10 bases lining up with TRBD1. The CDR3 spans 19 residues. V lost 3 bases to trimming and J lost 5 bases; unmatched junction nucleotides: 18. The germline V gene encodes CDR1 MGHDK and CDR2 SYGVNS. The CDR3: CASSDRGQGVGPALETQYF. As DNA, the CDR3 is TGTGCCAGCAGTGACCGCGGACAGGGGGTGGGACCCGCTTTGGAGACCCAGTACTTC.